This T cell receptor (beta chain) was found in a study of T-cell memory formation after mild COVID-19. TCRdb passed the 5' RACE reads through MiXCR, listing each CDR3 protein once. The table records fewer than 200,000 distinct CDR3 sequences, around 21% of them present only once. In germline, CDR1 is SQVTM, CDR2 ANQGSEA. The ends lost 4 bases at V and 4 bases at J; junction bases unmatched: 14. The length of the CDR3 is 17 residues. This clonotype was recorded a few times. The J gene is TRBJ2-1, the V gene TRBV29-1; 9 bases fit TRBD2. The sequenced sample was PBMCs or a T cell subset sorted from them (not recorded which). This receptor was identified in an adult woman who had mild COVID-19 (a few samples of this study predate the infection). Cell type and time point are not known. The CDR3, as DNA: TGCAGCGTTGCCGGGGGGGTGACTAGCGGAGAGTACAATGAGCAGTTCTTC. Encoded protein: CSVAGGVTSGEYNEQFF.